Presented here are 24 T cell receptor beta chains from one specimen sequenced in a study of radiation and T cells in renal cell carcinoma. TCRdb keeps only in-frame clones here, not all; method: immunoSEQ multiplex PCR. The sample carries fewer than 80,000 clones, approximately 82% recorded once. Stated time point: blood 4 weeks post-SBRT, at nephrectomy. Treatment given: 15 Gy SBRT to primary tumor, nephrectomy 4 weeks later. Specimen: blood, collected from a patient whose treatment included radiotherapy and nephrectomy. The receptor set was obtained from a woman aged 55 to 70 with renal cell carcinoma.

CDR3 sequence (DNA): TGTGCCAGCAGCTTGCAGGGTTCGGGCGGGGAGCTGTTTTTT. This encodes CASSLQGSGGELFF. This chain uses TRBV5-4 with TRBJ2-2, with D possibly TRBD1 on 5 matching bases. This CDR3 contains 14 residues. Per germline, CDR1 SGHNT and CDR2 YYREEE (reference sequence). Trimming cost V 1 base and J 7 bases, with 11 bases left between them.

The chain recombines TRBV9 with TRBJ2-3, with D perhaps TRBD2 (6 bases). Trimming shortened V by 0 bases and J by 2 bases, and 16 bases separated the two germline ends. Germline loops: CDR1 SGDLS, CDR2 YYNGEE. The CDR3 length is 17 residues. CDR3 in amino acids: CASSVVGSGVSTDTQYF. DNA for the CDR3: TGTGCCAGCAGCGTAGTCGGGTCGGGGGTTTCCACAGATACGCAGTATTTT.

This rearrangement joins TRBV19 to TRBJ2-3; D gene unclear. The CDR3 has 16 residues. The V end was cut by 7 bases, the J end by 2 bases, with 19 bases between. The germline gives CDR1 LNHDA, CDR2 SQIVND (reference sequence). CDR3 nucleotides: TGTGCCAGTAAACTATCGCAGACTCGGACCACAGATACGCAGTATTTT. Its translation: CASKLSQTRTTDTQYF.

The rearrangement uses TRBV18 and TRBJ1-1; 12 bases match TRBD1. This CDR3 region has 14 residues. The V gene's germline CDR1 is KGHSH and CDR2 LQKENI. After removal of 6 bases from V and 4 bases from J, the junction contained 3 bases not matched to a gene. The CDR3 is CASSGQGAGTEAFF. The CDR3 region has the DNA TGTGCCAGCTCGGGACAGGGGGCCGGCACTGAAGCTTTCTTT.

The rearrangement joins TRBV4-1 to TRBJ2-2; TRBD2 might be the D (6 bases). Germline CDR1 and CDR2: MGHRA and YSYEKL. V was trimmed by 1 base and J by 7 bases, leaving 19 bases between them. The CDR3 sequence is 17 residues long. This CDR3 reads CASSQGGGRRLGGELFF. CDR3 coding DNA: TGCGCCAGCAGCCAAGGAGGAGGGAGAAGGCTGGGCGGGGAGCTGTTTTTT.

V is TRBV7-6 and J is TRBJ1-1, with TRBD1 identical over 8 bases. J gave up 1 base and V 2 bases, and 3 bases lay outside the gene matches. This CDR3 has 15 residues. The germline gives CDR1 SGHVS, CDR2 FNYEAQ. CDR3 bases: TGTGCCAGCAGCTTAAACAGGGGGAAGAACACTGAAGCTTTCTTT. This translates into CASSLNRGKNTEAFF.

The V gene is TRBV4-1, the J gene TRBJ2-7, with unresolved D. V lost 0 bases to trimming and J lost 1 base, with 13 bases between them. CDR3 length: 16 residues. In germline, CDR1 is MGHRA, CDR2 YSYEKL. The CDR3 protein is CASSQETKVPSYEQYF. The CDR3 DNA reads as TGCGCCAGCAGCCAAGAAACAAAGGTACCATCCTACGAGCAGTACTTC.

J is TRBJ1-1 and V is TRBV11-2; D is ambiguous. CDR1 is SGHAT, CDR2 FQNNGV, per germline. The V gene lost 2 bases and the J gene lost 1 base, with 20 bases spanning the gap. The CDR3 covers 18 residues. The CDR3 nucleotides read TGTGCCAGCAGCTTAAAAATATTAGCGGAAAACGGGAACACTGAAGCTTTCTTT. Its translation: CASSLKILAENGNTEAFF.

The chain is built from TRBV7-9 and TRBJ2-2; no firm D call. Germline V gives CDR1 SEHNR, CDR2 FQNEAQ (reference sequence). This CDR3 has 16 residues. Deletions cut 5 bases from V and 3 bases from J, with 16 bases between. CDR3 sequence reads: CASSPGAGWDTGELFF. In DNA form, the CDR3 reads TGTGCCAGCAGCCCCGGAGCCGGCTGGGACACCGGGGAGCTGTTTTTT.

The chain is built from TRBV6-1 and TRBJ1-2; 7 bases align to TRBD1. The germline V gene has CDR1 MNHNS and CDR2 SASEGT. V gave up 5 bases and J gave up 3 bases; unmatched junction bases: 6. The CDR3 covers 14 residues. CDR3 protein: CASSRDREDYGYTF. DNA of the CDR3: TGTGCCAGCAGTCGTGACAGGGAGGACTATGGCTACACCTTC.

The chain uses TRBV5-4 and TRBJ1-1, with D perhaps matching TRBD1 (5 bases). V dropped 6 bases and J dropped 6 bases, with 9 bases sitting between them. CDR1 is SGHNT and CDR2 is YYREEE in the germline V gene (reference sequence). This CDR3 has 11 amino acids. The chain's CDR3 is CASTWGSEAFF. CDR3 nucleotides: TGTGCCAGCACGTGGGGCTCTGAAGCTTTCTTT.

This chain links TRBV5-1 with TRBJ2-3; 12 bases agree with TRBD2. The V gene end was trimmed by 3 bases and the J gene end by 5 bases; junction bases not matched to a gene: 4. This CDR3 comprises 15 residues. Germline CDR1 reads SGHRS; CDR2 reads YFSETQ. Here the CDR3 reads CASSSGLAGRDTQYF. CDR3 sequence (DNA): TGCGCCAGCAGCTCCGGACTAGCGGGGAGAGATACGCAGTATTTT.

The J gene is TRBJ1-2, the V gene TRBV9, with unresolved D. Per germline, CDR1 SGDLS and CDR2 YYNGEE. The germline V and J ends were trimmed by 3 bases and 4 bases, with 13 bases remaining between them. The CDR3 runs to 14 residues. CDR3 sequence: CASSDLGIFYGYTF. The CDR3 coding sequence is TGTGCCAGCAGCGATCTCGGGATTTTCTATGGCTACACCTTC. The full variable domain, rest sourced from reference TRBV9 and TRBJ1-2, is DSGVTQTPKHLITATGQRVTLRCSPRSGDLSVYWYQQSLDQGLQFLIQYYNGEERAKGNILERFSAQQFPDLHSELNLSSLELGDSALYFCASSDLGIFYGYTFGSGTRLTVV.

The rearrangement joins TRBV7-8 to TRBJ2-3; possibly TRBD1 for D (5 bases). CDR3 length: 15 amino acids. Trimming pared 2 bases from V and 5 bases from J, leaving 14 bases between. Germline assignment: CDR1 SGHVS and CDR2 FQNEAQ. CDR3 sequence reads: CASSLMIQGGDTQYF. The CDR3 DNA is TGTGCCAGCAGCTTAATGATCCAGGGCGGAGATACGCAGTATTTT.

The chain links TRBV28 to TRBJ2-7; no firm D call. The CDR3 loop spans 15 amino acids. Trimming took 7 bases from V and 6 from J, leaving 22 bases between them. Germline CDR1 reads MDHEN; CDR2 reads SYDVKM. CDR3 loop: CASTNPTDATPEQYF. As DNA, the CDR3 is TGTGCCAGCACCAACCCCACCGACGCCACCCCCGAGCAGTACTTC. The variable domain in full, with the rest retrieved from reference TRBV28 and TRBJ2-7, is DVKVTQSSRYLVKRTGEKVFLECVQDMDHENMFWYRQDPGLGLRLIYFSYDVKMKEKGDIPEGYSVSREKKERFSLILESASTNQTSMYLCASTNPTDATPEQYFGPGTRLTVT.

To note about this clone: This sample includes further DNA sequences coding for the same CDR3. This chain connects TRBV19 to TRBJ2-2, with 11 positions matching TRBD1. Looked up from germline, CDR1 is LNHDA and CDR2 is SQIVND (reference sequence). With V trimmed by 11 bases and J by 6 bases, 11 bases remained unmatched. The CDR3 is made up of 15 amino acids. CDR3 nucleotides: TGTGCCTCCGGGACAGGGGGACGGGGTGCCGGGGAGCTGTTTTTT. Amino acids: CASGTGGRGAGELFF.

V usage is TRBV13 and J usage is TRBJ2-7; TRBD1 agrees at 7 bases. Germline-derived CDR1 and CDR2 are PRHDT and FYEKMQ (reference sequence). The CDR3 consists of 14 residues. Germline trimming cut 6 bases from V and 7 bases from J; bases unmatched to any gene: 12. The CDR3 spells CASRPITGEWEQYF. The CDR3 DNA sequence: TGTGCCAGCAGGCCCATTACAGGGGAGTGGGAGCAGTACTTC.

The V and J genes are TRBV28 and TRBJ2-7, with 9 bases lining up with TRBD1. Trimming at V came to 2 bases and at J to 2 bases, leaving 4 bases not matched to a gene. The CDR3 extends over 15 amino acids. Germline V gives CDR1 MDHEN, CDR2 SYDVKM. CDR3 loop: CASSLLGQGPYEQYF. The CDR3 region has the DNA TGTGCCAGCAGTTTACTGGGACAGGGTCCCTACGAGCAGTACTTC.

This clone came up once. V usage is TRBV5-6 and J usage is TRBJ2-1; possibly TRBD2 for D (7 bases). CDR1 SGHDT and CDR2 YYEEEE come from the germline V gene. The CDR3 spans 17 residues. Trimming removed 4 bases from V and 0 bases from J, with 17 bases in between. This chain's CDR3 is CASSPRGGWGSYNEQFF. As DNA, the CDR3 is TGTGCCAGCAGCCCGAGGGGGGGCTGGGGCTCCTACAATGAGCAGTTCTTC.

The chain couples TRBV28 to TRBJ2-7, with D perhaps TRBD1 (5 bases). Trimming removed 3 bases from V and 5 bases from J, with 8 bases in between. From germline, CDR1 is MDHEN and CDR2 SYDVKM. The CDR3 extends over 12 amino acids. Here the CDR3 DNA reads TGTGCCAGCAGTTTGGTAGGGGACGAGCAGTACTTC. It translates to CASSLVGDEQYF.

The chain couples TRBV27 to TRBJ1-2; D is unresolved. Trimming shortened V by 4 bases and J by 4 bases, and 1 base separated the two germline ends. Germline-derived CDR1 and CDR2 are MNHEY and SMNVEV (reference sequence). The CDR3 is made up of 10 amino acids. The CDR3 sequence is CASSSYGYTF. In DNA, the CDR3 is TGTGCCAGCAGTTCCTATGGCTACACCTTC.

This clone came up a few times. J is TRBJ1-1 and V is TRBV2; D call uncertain. The germline V and J ends were trimmed by 1 base and 1 base, with 7 bases remaining between them. There are 14 residues in the CDR3. Germline assignment: CDR1 SNHLY and CDR2 FYNNEI. In DNA form, the CDR3 reads TGTGCCAGCAGTGAAGGGCCACAGAACACTGAAGCTTTCTTT. Encoded protein: CASSEGPQNTEAFF.

This clone was recorded only once. V and J are TRBV9 and TRBJ2-3, with a tentative D call TRBD1 (6 bases). CDR1 and CDR2 (germline): SGDLS, YYNGEE. The CDR3 has 15 amino acids. V was pared by 0 bases and J by 5 bases, with 13 bases between. CDR3 residues: CASSVDTGFIDTQYF. DNA of the CDR3: TGTGCCAGCAGCGTAGATACAGGGTTCATAGATACGCAGTATTTT.

V is TRBV7-9 and J is TRBJ1-1; 7 bases agree with TRBD1. Germline CDR1 is SEHNR and CDR2 is FQNEAQ (reference sequence). V was clipped by 11 bases and J by 1 base; unmatched bases: 1. The CDR3 totals 11 residues. The chain's CDR3 is CAGQANTEAFF. The CDR3 DNA follows: TGTGCCGGACAGGCGAACACTGAAGCTTTCTTT.